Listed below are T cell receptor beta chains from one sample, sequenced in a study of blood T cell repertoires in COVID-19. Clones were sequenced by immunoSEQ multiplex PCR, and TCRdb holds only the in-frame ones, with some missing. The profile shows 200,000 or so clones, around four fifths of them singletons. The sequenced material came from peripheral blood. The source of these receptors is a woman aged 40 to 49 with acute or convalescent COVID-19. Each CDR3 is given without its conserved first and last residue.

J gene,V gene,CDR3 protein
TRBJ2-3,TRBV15,ATQNTTDTQY
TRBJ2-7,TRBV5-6,ASSDWTSGTSGNAYEQY
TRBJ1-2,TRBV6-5,ASSYNLRGDYGYT
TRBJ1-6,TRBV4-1,ASSQGGAEYNSPLH
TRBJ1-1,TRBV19,ASSMNPGQGITEAF
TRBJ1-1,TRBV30,AWSAKTGLPFEAF
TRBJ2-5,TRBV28,ASSLEGFKETQY
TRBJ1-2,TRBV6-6,ASSPYRRQGVHGYGYT
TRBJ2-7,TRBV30,AFGGAGVYEQY
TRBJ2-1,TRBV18,ASSPQSVGTGDVDEQF
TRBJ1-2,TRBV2,ASSAILGPFGGYT
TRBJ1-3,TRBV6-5,ASSSLDRAGNTIY
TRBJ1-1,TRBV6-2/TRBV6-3,ASSSPGGVGAEAF
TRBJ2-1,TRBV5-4,ASSPGLAGDNEQF
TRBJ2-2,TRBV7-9,ASSKGESLTGELF
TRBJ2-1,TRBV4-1,ASSQAGLHSYNEQF
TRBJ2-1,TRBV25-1,ASQAVFVSNNEQF
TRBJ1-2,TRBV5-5,ASSSPRGPYGYT
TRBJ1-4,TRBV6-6,ASRRLGGTNEKLF
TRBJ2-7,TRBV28,ASRGTQPPYEQY